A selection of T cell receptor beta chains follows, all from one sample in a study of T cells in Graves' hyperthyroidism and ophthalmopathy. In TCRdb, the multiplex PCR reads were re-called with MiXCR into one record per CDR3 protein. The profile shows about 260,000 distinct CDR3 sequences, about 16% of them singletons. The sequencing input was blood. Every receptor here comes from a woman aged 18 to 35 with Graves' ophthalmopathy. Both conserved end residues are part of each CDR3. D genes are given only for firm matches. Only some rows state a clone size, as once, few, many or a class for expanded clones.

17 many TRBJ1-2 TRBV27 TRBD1 TGTGCCAGCAGTTTATTAGGACAGGGGGCTGCATCCTATGGCTACACCTTC CASSLLGQGAASYGYTF
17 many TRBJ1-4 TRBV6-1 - TGTGCCAGCAGTGAGGCGGGGGCTCGTGCGTCTAATGAAAAACTGTTTTTT CASSEAGARASNEKLFF
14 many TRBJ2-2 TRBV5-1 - TGCGCCAGCAGCAACCCTTCGAACACCGGGGAGCTGTTTTTT CASSNPSNTGELFF
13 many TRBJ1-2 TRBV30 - TGTGCCTGGAGTTTAAATTACGGCTATGGCTACACCTTC CAWSLNYGYGYTF
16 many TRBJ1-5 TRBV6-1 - TGTGCCAGCAGTGAAGCGCAGGATCTTCGGGGTCAGCCCCAGCATTTT CASSEAQDLRGQPQHF
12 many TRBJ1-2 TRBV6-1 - TGTGCCAGCAGACCCAGAGAGGAAGGCTACACCTTC CASRPREEGYTF
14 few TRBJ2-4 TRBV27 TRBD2 TGTGCCAGCAGTCCTAGCGGGAGAAAAAACATTCAGTACTTC CASSPSGRKNIQYF
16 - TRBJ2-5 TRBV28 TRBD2 TGTGCCAGCAGTTTAGATAAGCGGGAGGGATCAGAGACCCAGTACTTC CASSLDKREGSETQYF
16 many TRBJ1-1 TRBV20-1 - TGCAGTGCCCCTCCGGCAGGCCGTTTCATGAACACTGAAGCTTTCTTT CSAPPAGRFMNTEAFF
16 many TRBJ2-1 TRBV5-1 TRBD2 TGCGCCAGCAAGACTGAGGCGGGGGGGGATACCAATGAGCAGTTCTTC CASKTEAGGDTNEQFF
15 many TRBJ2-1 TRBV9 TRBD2 TGTGCCAGCAGCGTAGAACTAGCGGGAATCAATGAGCAGTTCTTC CASSVELAGINEQFF
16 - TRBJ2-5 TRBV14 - TGTGCCAGCAGCCAAGGATTTACAGGGTCCGGGGAGACCCAGTACTTC CASSQGFTGSGETQYF
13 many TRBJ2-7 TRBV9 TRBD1 TGTGCCAGCAGCCCCGGGACAGGGTACGAGCAGTACTTC CASSPGTGYEQYF
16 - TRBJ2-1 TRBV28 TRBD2 TGTGCCAGCAGTTCCCCTACAGCGGGAGTCTACAATGAGCAGTTCTTC CASSSPTAGVYNEQFF
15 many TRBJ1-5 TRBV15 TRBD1 TGTGCCACCAGCAGAGATCGGGGACAGTCCCAGCCCCAGCATTTT CATSRDRGQSQPQHF
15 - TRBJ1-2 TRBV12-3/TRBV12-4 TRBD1 TGTGCCAGCAGTCCGTCCGGGACAGGGGGAGCCGGCTACACCTTC CASSPSGTGGAGYTF
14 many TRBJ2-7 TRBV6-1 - TGTGCCAGCAGTTCCTGGACCGAAACCTACGAGCAGTACTTC CASSSWTETYEQYF
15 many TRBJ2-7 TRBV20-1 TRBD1 TGCAGTGCTAGGGGGGGACAGGGGGGATCCTACGAGCAGTACTTC CSARGGQGGSYEQYF
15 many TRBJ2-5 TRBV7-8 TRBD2 TGTGCCAGCAGCTTAGTACTAGCGGGGGCTAAGACCCAGTACTTC CASSLVLAGAKTQYF
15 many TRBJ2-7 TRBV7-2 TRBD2 TGTGCCAGCAGCTTAAAGCGGGGAAACTCCTACGAGCAGTACTTC CASSLKRGNSYEQYF
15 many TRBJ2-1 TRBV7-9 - TGTGCCAGCAGCCCGAGGGGGGTCTCCTACAATGAGCAGTTCTTC CASSPRGVSYNEQFF
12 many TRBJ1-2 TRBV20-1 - TGCAGTGCTAGAGTAACAGGATATGGCTACACCTTC CSARVTGYGYTF
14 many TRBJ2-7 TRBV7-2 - TGTGCCAGCAGCTTTGTCGTTGAGGGATCCAAGCAGTACTTC CASSFVVEGSKQYF
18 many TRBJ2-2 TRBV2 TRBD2 TGTGCCAGCAAGCTCCACCCGGGACTAGCGGGAGAAACCGGGGAGCTGTTTTTT CASKLHPGLAGETGELFF
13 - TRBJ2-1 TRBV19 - TGTGCCAGTATAGCACCCAATTACAATGAGCAGTTCTTC CASIAPNYNEQFF
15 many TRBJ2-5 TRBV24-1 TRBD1 TGTGCCACCAGTGATACCCGGACAGGGAGCGAGACCCAGTACTTC CATSDTRTGSETQYF
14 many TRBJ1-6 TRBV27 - TGTGCCAGCAGTTCCTCAGGGAGGCGGTCACCCCTCCACTTT CASSSSGRRSPLHF
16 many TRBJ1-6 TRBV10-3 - TGTGCCATCAGTGACCCCACCTCTGGCCCCCATTCACCCCTCCACTTT CAISDPTSGPHSPLHF
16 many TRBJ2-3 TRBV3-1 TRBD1 TGTGCCAGCAGCCAAATCCGGGACAGGGGGCGTTATACGCAGTATTTT CASSQIRDRGRYTQYF
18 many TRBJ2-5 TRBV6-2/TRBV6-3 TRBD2 TGTGCCAGCAGGAGATCATTTAATAGCGGGAGGGGACAAGAGACCCAGTACTTC CASRRSFNSGRGQETQYF
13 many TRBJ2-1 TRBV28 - TGTGCCAGCAGGAGCGGGTCCTACAATGAGCAGTTCTTC CASRSGSYNEQFF
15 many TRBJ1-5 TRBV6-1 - TGTGCCAGCCGCCCAGGGGCTGGGAGCAATCAGCCCCAGCATTTT CASRPGAGSNQPQHF
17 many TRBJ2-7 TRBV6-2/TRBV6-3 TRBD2 TGTGCCAGCATCAAAAGACAGGGGGGACTAGCGGCCTACGAGCAGTACTTC CASIKRQGGLAAYEQYF
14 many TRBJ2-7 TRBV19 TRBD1 TGTGCCAGTAGTACTTCGCTACAGGGGGGAGAGCAGTACTTC CASSTSLQGGEQYF
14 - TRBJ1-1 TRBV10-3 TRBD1 TGTGCCATCAGCATGGGGACAGGGGGCACTGAAGCTTTCTTT CAISMGTGGTEAFF
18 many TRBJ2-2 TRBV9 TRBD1 TGTGCCAGCAGCGTAAGACAGGGGGGCTCCTACGACACCGGGGAGCTGTTTTTT CASSVRQGGSYDTGELFF
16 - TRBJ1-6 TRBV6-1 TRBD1 TGTGCCAGCAGTGAAGCGGCGGGACAGGGGTTATCACCCCTCCACTTT CASSEAAGQGLSPLHF
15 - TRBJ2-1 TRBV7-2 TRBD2 TGTGCCAGCAGCCGGTTGGCGGCTAGCGGGCGTGAGCAGTTCTTC CASSRLAASGREQFF
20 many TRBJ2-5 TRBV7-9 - TGTGCCAGCAGCTCCCTTTTCAACGTCCCTCGCATCACTCGGCGAGAGACCCAGTACTTC CASSSLFNVPRITRRETQYF
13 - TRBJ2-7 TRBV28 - TGTGCCAGCACCCTAGGGGGATCCTACGAGCAGTACTTC CASTLGGSYEQYF
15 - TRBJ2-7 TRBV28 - TGTGCCAGCAGTTTAGGTGTCGGACCAGGCGACGAGCAGTACTTC CASSLGVGPGDEQYF
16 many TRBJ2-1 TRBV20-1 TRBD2 TGCAGTGCTAGAGATTCTAGCGGGGCCTCCTACAATGAGCAGTTCTTC CSARDSSGASYNEQFF
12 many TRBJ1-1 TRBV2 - TGTGCCAGCAGTTCAGGGAGCACTGAAGCTTTCTTT CASSSGSTEAFF
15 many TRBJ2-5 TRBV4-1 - TGCGCCAGCAGCCAAGAATGGGGGGCTCTCGAGACCCAGTACTTC CASSQEWGALETQYF
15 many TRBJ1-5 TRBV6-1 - TGTGCCAGCAGTGCCCAGGGTGGAAGCAATCAGCCCCAGCATTTT CASSAQGGSNQPQHF
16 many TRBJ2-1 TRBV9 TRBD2 TGTGCCAGCAGCGTAGGAGGGACTAGCGGGGGCCGGGAGCAGTTCTTC CASSVGGTSGGREQFF
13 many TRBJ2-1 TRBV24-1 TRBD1 TGTGCCACTGGGGACAGTCCGTCCAATGAGCAGTTCTTC CATGDSPSNEQFF
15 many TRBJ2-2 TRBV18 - TGTGCCAGCTCACCGGGGGGCGCGAACACCGGGGAGCTGTTTTTT CASSPGGANTGELFF